This T cell receptor beta chain came from a study of hypomethylating agent response in myelodysplastic syndrome. Study-wide context: The myelodysplastic syndrome patients comprised under ten men and a couple of women.

CDR3 length: 11 residues. Germline V gene sequence: CDR1 SGHRS, CDR2 YFSETQ. V was trimmed by 5 bases and J by 9 bases, leaving 9 bases between them. The analysis used unsorted bulk bone marrow, not T-cell subsets. The authors' processing: VDJdb flagged under 2% of about 180,000 unique clonotypes as previously reported viral-epitope-specific. Produced via immunoSEQ multiplex PCR; TCRdb's table is partial and in-frame only. D and trimming were read from the DNA, whereas the V and J calls and clone size are those reported in that table. The sample includes thousands of clones, roughly nine tenths of them seen just once.

Sequencing used bone marrow, obtained before or after starting hypomethylating agent treatment for myelodysplastic syndrome (not recorded which). The source is a human donor with myelodysplastic syndrome. The chain has TRBV5-1 and TRBJ2-1, with no clear D. CDR3 region: CASRSTSEQFF. CDR3 sequence (DNA): TGCGCCAGCAGATCAACGAGTGAGCAGTTCTTC.